Following are 5 T cell receptor beta chains from one sample sequenced in a study of post-analysis software for immune sequencing data. Libraries were made from TCR beta cDNA, and they carried unique molecular identifiers. TCRdb redid the calling of the PCR reads with MiXCR, one entry per CDR3 protein. This sample has about 500,000 distinct CDR3 sequences, with less than 45% found just once. Their target antigens are unknown. Whole-study results and caveats: Several TRBV segments, TRBV5-6, TRBV5-1 and TRBV20-1 among them, were found more frequent in patients than controls.

Sequenced material: blood. The receptors stem from a girl aged 10-17 years with multiple sclerosis.

The sample holds a few counts of this clonotype. This chain joins TRBV3-1 and TRBJ2-1; TRBD1 aligns across 10 bases. The CDR3 length is 14 residues. Losses at the gene ends were 4 bases for V and 9 bases for J; bases not matched to a gene: 6. Germline V gene data show CDR1 as LGHDT and CDR2 as YNNKEL (reference sequence). The DNA for the CDR3 is TGTGCCAGCAGCCCCGGGACAGGGGCAAGTGAGCAGTTCTTC. Its translation is CASSPGTGASEQFF.

The chain links TRBV24-1 to TRBJ2-1, with 12 bases aligning to TRBD2. This CDR3 has 15 amino acids. V trimming: 4 bases; J trimming: 9 bases; junction bases outside the gene matches: 6. Germline values: CDR1 KGHDR, CDR2 SFDVKD. The chain's CDR3 is CATSDPSGRASEQFF. CDR3 coding DNA: TGTGCCACCAGTGACCCTAGCGGGAGGGCCTCTGAGCAGTTCTTC.

Regarding this clonotype: One base away lies a much larger clone, so this may be a sequencing read error. V usage is TRBV12-3 or TRBV12-4 and J usage is TRBJ2-1; TRBD2 matches at 10 bases. This CDR3 has 14 amino acids. V dropped 5 bases and J dropped 8; count of bases not matched to a gene: 6. CDR3 loop: CASSPSGSGDEQFF. The CDR3 DNA reads as TGTGCCAGCAGTCCTAGCGGGAGCGGAGATGAGCAGTTCTTC.

This clonotype was seen only a few times. The chain combines TRBV5-1 with TRBJ2-1; D gene unclear. Germline V gives CDR1 SGHRS, CDR2 YFSETQ. V was trimmed by 0 bases and J by 4 bases, leaving 8 bases between them. The CDR3 length is 14 residues. Written as DNA, the CDR3 is TGCGCCAGCAGCTTGGCCCCCGAGTACAATGAGCAGTTCTTC. Translation: CASSLAPEYNEQFF.

V is TRBV6-6 and J is TRBJ1-5; a weak D match, TRBD1 (6 bases). CDR3 size: 14 residues. Germline V lookup: CDR1 MNHNY, CDR2 SVGAGI (reference sequence). V gave up 7 bases and J gave up 0 bases, with 10 bases separating them. The DNA of the CDR3 is TGTGCCAGCACCCGGACAGATAGCAATCAGCCCCAGCATTTT. Amino acids: CASTRTDSNQPQHF.